One sample yielded the 19 T cell receptor beta chains listed below, sequenced in a study of T cells expressing NK-cell markers. TCRdb reworked the 5' RACE reads into one entry per CDR3 protein, no DNA. This table lists roughly 380,000 distinct CDR3 sequences. Sequencing used blood T cells: a sorted CD56 or NKG2C T cell subset, CD4+ or CD8+ T cells, or bulk PBMC T cells (not recorded which). These receptors were taken from a man aged 18-69 years in good health.

This chain joins TRBV6-4 and TRBJ2-1; TCRdb's D gene call, TRBD1, goes unchecked for lack of DNA. Germline V lookup: CDR1 MRHNA, CDR2 SNTAGT. This CDR3 is 15 amino acids long. The chain's CDR3 is CASRPTDKGHNEQFF.

V is TRBV7-9 and J is TRBJ2-5; TCRdb's assignment of TRBD1 cannot be checked, as there is no DNA. Germline V gives CDR1 SEHNR, CDR2 FQNEAQ (reference sequence). CDR3 length: 16 residues. The CDR3 loop reads CASSLGGTVPQETQYF. Full variable domain (remainder filled in from reference TRBV7-9 and TRBJ2-5): DTGVSQNPRHKITKRGQNVTFRCDPISEHNRLYWYRQTLGQGPEFLTYFQNEAQLEKSRLLSDRFSAERPKGSFSTLEIQRTEQGDSAMYLCASSLGGTVPQETQYFGPGTRLLVL.

The gene calls are TRBV11-2 and TRBJ2-1. Germline V gene data show CDR1 as SGHAT and CDR2 as FQNNGV. This CDR3 is 15 amino acids long. This CDR3 reads CASSLQLLGYSEQFF.

V usage is TRBV7-9 and J usage is TRBJ2-1; the TCRdb D gene call, TRBD1, has no DNA to confirm it. This CDR3 is built from 17 residues. Per the germline V gene, CDR1 is SEHNR and CDR2 is FQNEAQ (reference sequence). The CDR3 sequence: CASSLPKDIRSYNEQFF.

The chain has TRBV2 and TRBJ2-3; TCRdb lists TRBD1, though no DNA is available to test this call. The germline gives CDR1 SNHLY, CDR2 FYNNEI. The CDR3 length is 18 residues. Here the CDR3 reads CASRLDRDRGPGTDTQYF.

The V gene is TRBV7-9, the J gene TRBJ2-4; TCRdb returns TRBD1, unconfirmable since there is no DNA. This CDR3 comprises 16 residues. Looked up from germline, CDR1 is SEHNR and CDR2 is FQNEAQ (reference sequence). CDR3: CASSLGGGGTKNIQYF.

V gene TRBV15 combines with J gene TRBJ2-2; TCRdb selects TRBD1, and the lack of DNA leaves this call unchecked. The CDR3 sequence is 15 residues long. Germline V lookup: CDR1 LNHNV, CDR2 YYDKDF (reference sequence). The CDR3 reads CATSRGGSNTGELFF.

This rearrangement joins TRBV6-1 to TRBJ2-1; without DNA, the TCRdb call of TRBD1 cannot be checked. The CDR3 has 15 residues. Germline values: CDR1 MNHNS, CDR2 SASEGT. CDR3 loop: CASSEMTGGYNEQFF.

The genes are TRBV20-1 and TRBJ2-7; TCRdb picks TRBD2, but there is no DNA to check that call. There are 13 residues in the CDR3. Germline V gene data show CDR1 as DFQATT and CDR2 as SNEGSKA (reference sequence). The CDR3 sequence: CSATGLSAYEQYF.

The chain is built from TRBV10-3 and TRBJ2-7; TCRdb gives TRBD2 as the D gene, but with no DNA this cannot be confirmed. Germline V CDR1 and CDR2: ENHRY, SYGVKD. The CDR3 length is 17 residues. The CDR3 here is CAISEFGGLAAGGEQYF.

The chain combines TRBV12-5 with TRBJ2-3; TCRdb selects TRBD2, and the lack of DNA leaves this call unchecked. The germline V gene encodes CDR1 LGHNT and CDR2 FRNRAP. The CDR3 has 14 residues. CDR3 amino acids: CASSWRETTDTQYF.

CDR3 amino acids: CASSLWGRQGSYNEQFF. This sequence joins TRBV7-3 and TRBJ2-1; TCRdb lists TRBD1, though no DNA is available to test this call. The CDR3 consists of 17 residues. Germline-derived CDR1 and CDR2 are SGHTA and FQGTGA.

The chain combines TRBV11-3 with TRBJ2-5; absent DNA, TCRdb's TRBD1 call cannot be checked. The CDR3 is 14 amino acids. Germline V gene data show CDR1 as SGHNT and CDR2 as YENEEA. CDR3 sequence reads: CASSHRDSQETQYF.

The chain uses TRBV7-9 and TRBJ1-5. The CDR3 has 14 amino acids. Germline V gives CDR1 SEHNR, CDR2 FQNEAQ (reference sequence). This CDR3 reads CASSLGVGNQPQHF.

The CDR3 protein is CASGYSGANVLTF. The chain recombines TRBV2 with TRBJ2-6. The CDR3 has 13 amino acids. In germline, CDR1 is SNHLY, CDR2 FYNNEI.

The chain is built from TRBV7-9 and TRBJ2-1; the D call from TCRdb, TRBD2, cannot be confirmed without DNA. Germline CDR1 is SEHNR and CDR2 is FQNEAQ (reference sequence). CDR3 size: 15 residues. CDR3 sequence reads: CASSPRGGSVNEQFF.

The chain joins TRBV20-1 to TRBJ1-5. From germline, CDR1 is DFQATT and CDR2 SNEGSKA (reference sequence). The CDR3 is 13 amino acids. The chain's CDR3 is CSATRGQDQPQHF.

This chain links TRBV30 with TRBJ2-1; there is no DNA to check the TCRdb D call of TRBD2. CDR1 is GTSNPN and CDR2 is SVGIG in the germline V gene (reference sequence). The CDR3 sequence is 14 residues long. The chain's CDR3 is CALLSGSRGNEQFF. Together with reference TRBV30 and TRBJ2-1, the CDR3 gives the full variable domain: SQTIHQWPATLVQPVGSPLSLECTVEGTSNPNLYWYRQAAGRGLQLLFYSVGIGQISSEVPQNLSASRPQDRQFILSSKKLLLSDSGFYLCALLSGSRGNEQFFGPGTRLTVL.

The chain combines TRBV12-3 or TRBV12-4 with TRBJ1-4; TCRdb's D call, TRBD1, is unchecked because there is no DNA. CDR3 length equals 16 residues. CDR3: CASSPNHGTGDRKLFF.